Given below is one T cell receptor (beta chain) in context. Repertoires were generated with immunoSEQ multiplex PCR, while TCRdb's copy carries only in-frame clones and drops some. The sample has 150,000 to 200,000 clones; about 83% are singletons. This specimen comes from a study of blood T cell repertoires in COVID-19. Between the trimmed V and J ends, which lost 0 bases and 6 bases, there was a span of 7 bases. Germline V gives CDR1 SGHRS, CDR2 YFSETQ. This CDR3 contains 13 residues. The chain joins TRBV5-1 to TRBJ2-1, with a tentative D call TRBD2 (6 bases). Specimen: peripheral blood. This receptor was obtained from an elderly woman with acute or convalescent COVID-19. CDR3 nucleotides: TGCGCCAGCAGCTTGGGACTAGTCAATGAGCAGTTCTTC. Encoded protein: CASSLGLVNEQFF.